This T cell receptor beta chain was identified in a study of persistence of HIV-infected CD4 T cells (dated by TCRdb to 2018 to 2020). Some background on the complete study: The median time participants had been on suppressive ART was less than ten years. Anti-CD3/anti-CD28 stimulation activated a higher proportion of cells, with a lower memory fraction, than antigen stimulation. TCRbeta sequencing assessed the clonality of all cells in each sorted population, while proviral sequencing assessed the clonality of infected cells. The study isolated CMV- and HIV-1 Gag-responding CD4+ T cells from ART-treated individuals to examine antigen-driven clonal expansion of HIV-1-infected cells. Peripheral blood samples of up to roughly 200 mL were taken at multiple time points, with the exception of a couple of participants who underwent leukapheresis at a single time point. Cross-participant TCR cluster analysis included under ten participants for CMV and over five participants for Gag.

What the work shows at the level of the full study, not this receptor alone: Bulk TCR analyses could not be limited to the rare CMV-responding cells that actually contained HIV-1 proviruses. Significantly lower TCRbeta richness was observed in CMV- and Gag-responding cells than in anti-CD3/anti-CD28-responding cells, and higher oligoclonality was observed in CMV-responding cells than in CD3/CD28-stimulated and Gag-responding cells. Degenerate expanded CDR3beta sequences were enriched in antigen-responding cells, suggesting convergent selection of CD4+ responses to CMV and Gag. Only a small number of individuals took part in the study, and the range of antigens tested was limited. Within the same sorted populations, TCR oligoclonality correlated with proviral oligoclonality.

The CDR3 numbers 16 residues from cysteine through phenylalanine. The sequence is cut down to CDR3 DNA, 48 bases in frame from base 1. The germline V gene sets CDR1 to KGHSH and CDR2 to LQKENI. V drops 0 bases and J drops 5 bases, leaving 14 bases in between. The immunoSEQ hsTCRB assay version 4, run in survey mode, was used to sequence TCRbeta repertoires from genomic DNA. Genomic DNA was diluted to 8 to 10 ng/uL, using up to roughly 1 ug per sample for TCRbeta sequencing. In the authors' own workflow: TCRbeta data were analyzed in ImmunoSeq Analyzer 3.0, with diversity computed on productive nucleotide rearrangements. Lower-bound TCR diversity was estimated with the improved Chao index, and clonality with the Gini coefficient using the Immunarch R package. Different nucleotide rearrangements encoding the same CDR3beta amino acid sequence were treated as distinct clonotypes. TCRbeta sequences significantly enriched in antigen-responding cells relative to anti-CD3/anti-CD28-activated cells were identified by differential abundance analysis. TCRs were clustered by predicted peptide-MHC specificity with GLIPH2, both within individual participants and across merged participant data sets. The clones in this table, taken by TCRdb from immuneACCESS, are in-frame only. Not every clone is retained; where verified, under half of the shortfall comes from an unresolved V gene, and the cause of the rest is unknown. The DNA gave D and trimming, while V, J and clone size come from that table. Counted in this sample were 35,000 to 55,000 clones; roughly 90% of them appeared once. The ten top clones hold 0.95% to 1.1% of the sample.

Concerning this clone itself: Its cognate antigen has yet to be identified. The input lacks base qualities; no much larger clone sits a single base away.

Per the publication, the treatment or condition label means: suppressive antiretroviral therapy. As a nonspecific positive control representing the CD4+ T cell repertoire, cells were stimulated with anti-CD3/anti-CD28 magnetic beads. Responding CD4+ T cells were sorted by upregulation of both CD40 ligand and CD69. Participants were HIV-1-infected adults who started suppressive ART during chronic infection. Plasma HIV-1 RNA had been undetectable (below 50 copies/mL) in participants for at least 4 years. To be included, a participant needed positive CMV serology and a CD4+ T cell count above 400 cells/uL. Before stimulation, PBMCs were isolated using density centrifugation and then depleted of CD8+ T cells. Stimulation of CD8-depleted PBMCs was carried out for over 15 hours with anti-CD28/CD49d costimulation, CD40-blocking antibody and enfuvirtide, to prevent new infections. Sorting was done on either a Beckman Coulter MoFlo Legacy or an XDP sorter, and propidium iodide was used to exclude dead cells. The QIAamp DNA Mini Kit was used for genomic DNA extraction from samples above one million cells, and the Quick-DNA Microprep Kit was used otherwise.

The clonotype comes from an adult man with HIV who was CMV-seropositive. This receptor chain uses TRBV18 and TRBJ2-1; the D gene cannot be named for sure. The sequencing here drew on CD4+ T cells sorted from PBMCs after roughly 18-hour stimulation, taken from a patient who received antiretroviral therapy. Read against the paper, the sample's cell subset or site label means: CD40L+CD69+ CD4 T cells responding to anti-CD3/anti-CD28 beads, representing the overall repertoire. The encoded CDR3 is CASSPPGGPGNNEQFF. The DNA sequence reads TGTGCCAGCTCACCACCGGGTGGTCCTGGGAACAATGAGCAGTTCTTC. When the CDR3 is completed using the reference TRBV18 and TRBJ2-1 genes on either side, the full variable domain is NAGVMQNPRHLVRRRGQEARLRCSPMKGHSHVYWYRQLPEEGLKFMVYLQKENIIDESGMPKERFSAEFPKEGPSILRIQQVVRGDSAAYFCASSPPGGPGNNEQFFGPGTRLTVL.